This T cell receptor beta chain appears in the sequencing data of a study of T-cell reconstitution after alpha-beta-depleted transplantation in children. V was trimmed by 2 bases and J by 8 bases, leaving 7 bases between them. Germline CDR1 is LGHNA and CDR2 is YNFKEQ. The CDR3 is made up of 12 amino acids. This clonotype was observed many times. Unique molecular identifiers featured in how the TCRbeta library was prepared. TCRdb re-derived calls from the PCR reads in MiXCR, one entry per CDR3 protein. The repertoire holds 200,000 to 250,000 distinct CDR3 sequences, with approximately 9% as singletons.

The source is a human donor who donated a stem cell graft to a child with acute lymphoblastic leukemia. The chain joins TRBV4-2 to TRBJ2-1; possible D gene TRBD2, 6 bases. Material: PBMCs from the stem cell graft donor, obtained from the stem cell graft. In nucleotides, the CDR3 is TGTGCCAGCAGCCAAACGGGGGATGAGCAGTTCTTC. It is translated as CASSQTGDEQFF.